This paragraph covers one T cell receptor (beta chain) sequence. The antigen remains unidentified. Assay: immunoSEQ multiplex PCR; the TCRdb copy retains only in-frame clones and omits some. The sample holds fewer than 20,000 clones; over 80% are singletons and the top ten take roughly 27%. This CDR3 is 12 amino acids long. Trimming stripped 5 bases from V and 5 bases from J, with 9 bases between. This entry is derived from a study of EBV T-cell therapy then PD-1 blockade in nasopharyngeal carcinoma. Treatment here: AdE1-LMPpoly-expanded autologous EBV-specific T-cell therapy followed by anti-PD-1 nivolumab.

The TCR comes from a middle-aged man with nasopharyngeal carcinoma. Sequencing was performed on CD8+ T cells from blood, taken at day 0 from a patient whose treatment included autologous EBV-specific T cells and nivolumab. The V gene is TRBV12-3 or TRBV12-4, the J gene TRBJ1-1; D unresolved. The CDR3 DNA is TGTGCCAGCAGTGAGGAAGGGACTGAAGCTTTCTTT. Amino acid sequence: CASSEEGTEAFF.